What follows describes a single T cell receptor (beta chain). A much bigger clone sits one base away, suggesting this may be a read error. These data are taken from a study of T-cell reconstitution after alpha-beta-depleted transplantation in children. A library of TCRbeta sequences, prepared with unique molecular identifiers, was generated. MiXCR, run by TCRdb on the PCR reads, gives a single entry per CDR3 protein. This sample has roughly 670,000 distinct CDR3 sequences, with over 10% found just once. The CDR3 has 18 residues. The V gene lost 2 bases and the J gene lost 5 bases, with 27 bases spanning the gap. Germline V lookup: CDR1 SQVTM, CDR2 ANQGSEA.

This TCR derives from a girl aged 2 to 9 with congenital amegakaryocytic thrombocytopenia, due to receive a stem cell transplant. Sample: PBMCs, taken before TCRalphabeta/CD19-depleted stem cell transplant. This chain uses TRBV29-1 with TRBJ2-5; the D gene is possibly TRBD2 (6 bases). CDR3 nucleotide sequence: TGCAGCGTTGAAACGATACGGACTACCGGGAGCTACGGGGAGACCCAGTACTTC. Translation: CSVETIRTTGSYGETQYF.